Listed here is a single T cell receptor (beta chain). What this receptor recognizes is not known. Qualities for individual bases were not recorded, and no much larger clone is one base off. V was cut back by 0 bases and J by 2 bases, leaving a gap of 7 bases between them. CDR1 and CDR2, looked up from the germline V gene, are ENHRY and SYGVKD. The CDR3 measures 14 amino acids from cysteine to phenylalanine. The read is trimmed to its CDR3 DNA, 42 bases read in frame from base 1. The source of the sample is a study of CD4 T cells in relation to SARS-CoV-2 and coronaviruses (TCRdb year 2021). About the study as a whole: In the ViraFEST assay, PBMCs were cultured with antigen for ten to eleven days, after which TCR beta CDR3s were sequenced to identify clonal expansions specific to the antigen. Shared crossreactive spike epitopes were mapped to their HLA restriction using patient-derived lymphoblastoid cell lines. The roughly twelve convalescent patients included 8 males and 4 females; two subjects were Hispanic. A different TCR-beta assay, based on Illumina, was used to sequence expansion assays from other donors in the study. Across all 12 patients in the full convalescent cohort, ages ranged from about 21 to 75 years, with a median of 38. The Adaptive Biotechnologies TCR-sequencing kit was used to sequence samples from a few pre-COVID donors and the naive versus memory experiments, whereas other data were Illumina-based. At the level of individual TCR clonotypes, the study measured memory CD4+ T cell crossreactivity between SARS-CoV-2 spike protein and common cold coronavirus spike proteins.

CEF-cultured naive and memory CD4+ T cell DNA received survey-level immunoSEQ TCR-beta sequencing. Turning to the authors' computational methods: During preprocessing, nonproductive sequences were removed, as were CDR3s that did not start with C, did not end with F or W, or were shorter than 7 amino acids. Antigen-specific clonotypes were called with the MANAFEST web app, based on expansion relative to reference and other culture wells. A clone was considered positive if significant expansion relative to the reference culture was observed in 2 of 3 replicate wells at an FDR below 0.05. To be called positive, a clone also had to show significant expansion compared with every other tandem well and an odds ratio greater than 5. Cultured and uncultured naive and memory CD4+ repertoires were searched for previously identified spike- and CEF-reactive CDR3s. After three terminal residues were trimmed from each end, CDR3 homology was quantified as pairwise Levenshtein distance using the stringdist R package. Imported from immuneACCESS, the table was reduced by TCRdb to in-frame sequences with V and J called. These copies leave out some clones; in studies compared against another copy, an unresolved V gene accounts for under half, and the cause of the remainder is not known. V and J calls and clone size follow that table, whereas D and trimming were derived from the DNA. This sample holds 35,000 to 40,000 clones; more than 65% were observed only once. Around 4.2% of the sample comes from the top ten.

Naive and memory CD4+ T cells were separated from cryopreserved PBMCs by CD4 enrichment followed by EasySep naive CD4+ T cell enrichment. Sorted naive or memory CD4+ T cells (about 10^5) were cultured 1:1 with T cell-depleted PBMCs and CEF peptides for approximately 9 days. Each peptide culture condition was generally run in triplicate replicate wells. PBMCs were isolated from leukapheresis product or whole blood by Ficoll-Paque PLUS gradient centrifugation. PBMCs were either used fresh in the expansion assay or cryopreserved at -140 degrees C. The QIAamp Micro DNA Kit was used to extract genomic DNA from the CD4+ T cells. Summary of the overall study and its limitations: Significantly weaker SARS-CoV-2-driven expansion was shown by crossreactive clones than by monoreactive clones, consistent with antigenic imprinting. Crossreactivity analysis was centred on spike protein, so crossreactivity against other viral proteins was not assessed. Small numbers of patients and of tested TCRs limited the study. Naive versus memory sequencing indicated the assay detects memory recall responses rather than primary responses primed during culture. No donor contributed both pre-pandemic and post-infection samples, which limited tracing the source of pre-existing responses. In 65% to 70% of donors, memory CD4+ clonotypes turned up that crossrecognized SARS-CoV-2 and at least one common cold coronavirus spike.

The sample taken for sequencing was naive CD4+ T cells from PBMCs, cultured in vitro. This specimen's cell subset or site label, interpreted: naive CD4+ T cells isolated by negative enrichment. This clonotype originated in an adult with COVID-19. The rearrangement joined TRBV10-3 to TRBJ2-5; the D gene is unclear. The CDR3 corresponds to CAISESWQQETQYF. The nucleotide sequence is TGTGCCATCAGTGAGTCTTGGCAGCAAGAGACCCAGTACTTC.